Following are 5 T cell receptor beta chains from one sample sequenced in a study of T cells after yellow fever vaccination. TCRdb itself ran the 5' RACE reads through MiXCR, one entry per CDR3 protein. The table lists 620,000 or so distinct CDR3 sequences, 10% to 15% of them singletons. The specimen comprised PBMCs, sampled on the day of the yellow fever booster vaccination. These receptors were collected from a man aged 25 to 45 who received the YFV17D yellow fever vaccine.

This clonotype was picked up a small number of times. The rearrangement uses TRBV10-3 and TRBJ1-1; D unclear. Germline assignment: CDR1 ENHRY and CDR2 SYGVKD. CDR3 length equals 14 residues. V was clipped by 8 bases and J by 1 base, with 14 bases between them. The CDR3 here is CAIRGWSGNTEAFF. The CDR3 coding sequence is TGTGCCATCCGCGGGTGGAGTGGGAACACTGAAGCTTTCTTT.

This clonotype was seen a handful of times. J is TRBJ1-1 and V is TRBV9, with 12 nucleotides matching TRBD1. The CDR3 loop spans 15 amino acids. The germline CDR1 and CDR2 sequences are SGDLS and YYNGEE. V trimming: 0 bases; J trimming: 7 bases; junction bases outside the gene matches: 4. The CDR3 sequence is CASSVVGTGGDEAFF. For the CDR3, the DNA is TGTGCCAGCAGCGTAGTTGGGACAGGGGGCGATGAAGCTTTCTTT.

This chain joins TRBV19 and TRBJ1-6, with D uncertain. The CDR3 spans 16 residues. Per the germline V gene, CDR1 is LNHDA and CDR2 is SQIVND (reference sequence). The ends were cut back, 3 bases at V and 3 bases at J, with 12 bases in the middle. The CDR3 nucleotides read TGTGCCAGTAGTATGGGCAGGCTCGGCTATAATTCACCCCTCCACTTT. Protein sequence: CASSMGRLGYNSPLHF.

This clonotype turned up a few times. The chain uses TRBV20-1 and TRBJ2-3; 10 positions agree with TRBD2. V trimming: 6 bases; J trimming: 1 base; junction bases outside the gene matches: 13. Germline assignment: CDR1 DFQATT and CDR2 SNEGSKA (reference sequence). The CDR3 has 17 amino acids. CDR3 bases: TGCAGTGCGGTCCTAGCGGGAGATTTAGCGGGCACAGATACGCAGTATTTT. The encoded protein is CSAVLAGDLAGTDTQYF.

The sample holds a few counts of this clonotype. This chain uses TRBV6-5 with TRBJ2-5; tentatively, D is TRBD2 (6 bases). The CDR3 runs 14 residues. V lost 4 bases, J lost 2 bases, and 11 bases lay in between. The germline CDR1 and CDR2 sequences are MNHEY and SVGAGI. Here the CDR3 reads CASSSGLSQETQYF. In DNA, the CDR3 is TGTGCCAGCAGTTCCGGACTATCACAAGAGACCCAGTACTTC.